This T cell receptor (beta chain) was obtained from a study of blood T cell repertoires in COVID-19. Study-level information: Some COVID-19 samples were acute and others convalescent; all came from the United States, Italy and Spain. Sample material is recorded as cDNA or gDNA derived from T cells, B-cell-depleted T cells, or PBMCs.

Trimming left V 0 bases short and J 0 bases short, with 6 bases between. The germline V gene has CDR1 SGHAT and CDR2 FQNNGV. The CDR3 covers 15 residues. The Seattle patients, enrolled during active infection, were followed longitudinally. Data came from immunoSEQ multiplex PCR; TCRdb stores just in-frame clones and leaves some out. The table lists 250,000 to 350,000 clones, more than 80% of them singletons. This sequence joins TRBV11-2 and TRBJ1-5; D uncertain. The sample was peripheral blood. The sequence was collected from a woman aged 45 to 65 with COVID-19, enrolled during active disease. CDR3 protein: CASSLDGDSNQPQHF. CDR3 DNA sequence: TGTGCCAGCAGCTTAGACGGGGATAGCAATCAGCCCCAGCATTTT.